This T cell receptor beta chain originates from a study of T cells in tuberculosis. In the study overall: IGRA-negative adolescents, IGRA-positive adolescents with latent tuberculosis and adults with active tuberculosis formed this South African cohort.

To note about this clone: Its antigen is as yet unknown.

CDR1 is MGHRA, CDR2 YSYEKL, per germline. Trimming took 5 bases from V and 8 from J; bases not matched to a gene: 17. This CDR3 comprises 17 residues. General study points: GMM-specific TCRs were nearer to active tuberculosis alpha repertoires, suggesting expansion. The TCR-beta difference was not significant; alpha differences partly reflected length. Selection depended on which cryopreserved specimens were available.

The protocol was immunoSEQ multiplex PCR, while the TCRdb copy is restricted to in-frame clones and leaves out a portion. The sample has some 41,000 clones; around 94% are singletons. The rearrangement uses TRBV4-1 and TRBJ1-2; 10 nucleotides align to TRBD1. The sequenced sample consisted of PBMCs. This sequence originates from a donor between 10 and 35 years old with latent tuberculosis or without tuberculosis infection. Some clones in this sample may be carry-over from other donors' samples. The CDR3 loop reads CASSKTGTGDGKGGYTF. CDR3 nucleotides: TGCGCCAGCAGCAAAACCGGGACAGGGGATGGTAAGGGCGGCTACACCTTC.